A single sample gave rise to the 19 T cell receptor beta chains below, sequenced in a study of T cell clonality in common variable immunodeficiency. Regarding the study as a whole: In common variable immunodeficiency, TCR beta chains reportedly carried fewer deletions and N-nucleotide insertions.

Produced via immunoSEQ multiplex PCR; TCRdb's table is partial and in-frame only. The repertoire yields approximately 24,000 clones, none seen only once; the top ten contain around 9%. Which antigens these TCRs recognize remains unknown. Material for sequencing was peripheral blood mononuclear cells. The source is a human donor with common variable immunodeficiency.

This clone turned up a few times. The read is 3 residues too short to cover the CDR3 end, so that end is filled in from the germline J gene. The chain links TRBV5-1 to TRBJ2-1, with TRBD2 matching 11 bases. With 3 bases clipped from V and 2 bases from J, the junction kept 10 bases outside the gene matches. CDR1 is SGHRS and CDR2 is YFSETQ in the germline V gene. The CDR3 is 18 amino acids. The CDR3 bases that were read are TGCGCCAGCAGCTCCGGGACTAGCGGTTCACGCACCTACAATGAG. Translated, it gives CASSSGTSGSRTYNE. The CDR3, in full, reads CASSSGTSGSRTYNEQFF.

With respect to this clone: The sequence runs out 3 residues before the end of the CDR3; the remainder is reconstructed from the germline J gene. V and J are TRBV5-1 and TRBJ2-2; 8 bases fit TRBD2. Germline values: CDR1 SGHRS, CDR2 YFSETQ. V gave up 6 bases and J gave up 2 bases; unmatched junction bases: 3. The CDR3 consists of 14 residues. This chain's CDR3 is CASMRGDNTGELFF. CDR3 DNA, as far as it was read: TGCGCCAGCATGCGGGGGGACAACACCGGGGAG.

This clone appeared a few times. Read data end 3 residues before the CDR3 end; the end is taken from the germline J gene. The genes are TRBV20-1 and TRBJ2-1; a weak D match, TRBD2 (5 bases). V was clipped by 6 bases and J by 0 bases, with 15 bases between them. The CDR3 length is 15 residues. Per germline, CDR1 DFQATT and CDR2 SNEGSKA (reference sequence). CDR3 DNA, as far as it was read: TGCAGTGCCCCGAGTCAACGGGGCTCCTACAATGAG. This sequence encodes CSAPSQRGSYNE. The full CDR3 reads CSAPSQRGSYNEQFF.

This clone was counted between two and nine times. The CDR3 end lies 3 residues beyond the end of the read and is filled in from the germline J gene. This sequence joins TRBV20-1 and TRBJ1-1; D is perhaps TRBD1 (6 bases). Per the germline V gene, CDR1 is DFQATT and CDR2 is SNEGSKA (reference sequence). CDR3 length: 15 amino acids. V shed 0 bases and J shed 0 bases, with 11 bases lying between them. The covered CDR3 bases are TGCAGTGCTAGAGACAGGGGTACACTGAACACTGAA. It specifies CSARDRGTLNTE. The full CDR3 sequence reads CSARDRGTLNTEAFF.

This clone was picked up many times. The read halts 3 residues ahead of the CDR3 end, with the missing end drawn from the germline J gene. The chain employs TRBV18 and TRBJ1-1, with a tentative D call TRBD1 (5 bases). CDR1 and CDR2 (germline): KGHSH, LQKENI. The germline V and J ends were trimmed by 6 bases and 4 bases, with 24 bases remaining between them. The CDR3 spans 17 residues. The CDR3 bases that were read are TGTGCCAGCTCTCGAACGGAGGGGTCCCGATTCGGCACTGAA. As protein: CASSRTEGSRFGTE. The CDR3 in its entirety is CASSRTEGSRFGTEAFF.

This clone was counted ten times or more. The CDR3 end lies 3 residues beyond the end of the read and is filled in from the germline J gene. J is TRBJ2-5 and V is TRBV29-1, with D possibly being TRBD1 (5 bases). The length of the CDR3 is 12 residues. Germline CDR1 is SQVTM and CDR2 is ANQGSEA. V lost 4 bases and J lost 4, with 10 bases in between. The CDR3 bases that were read are TGCAGCGTTGGCAGGGAAAGAGAGACC. This translates into CSVGRERET. The entire CDR3 sequence reads CSVGRERETQYF.

This clone was found a few times. The CDR3 is cut off 3 residues early in the read; its end comes from the germline J gene. The chain has TRBV19 and TRBJ1-4; 8 bases fit TRBD1. Losses at the gene ends were 6 bases for V and 5 bases for J; bases not matched to a gene: 5. The CDR3 sequence is 14 residues long. CDR1 and CDR2 (germline): LNHDA, SQIVND (reference sequence). This CDR3 reads CASRKQGGNEKLFF. Partial CDR3 DNA: TGTGCCAGTAGGAAACAGGGGGGGAATGAAAAA.

This clone was observed a handful of times. The missing CDR3 end, 3 residues past where the read stops, is filled in from the germline J gene. The chain recombines TRBV6-1 with TRBJ1-1, with a possible D match to TRBD1 (5 bases). Germline V gene sequence: CDR1 MNHNS, CDR2 SASEGT. Trimming removed 2 bases from V and 5 bases from J, with 12 bases in between. The CDR3 runs to 14 residues. CDR3 amino acids: CASSENMGQTEAFF. The sequenced CDR3 bases are TGTGCCAGCAGTGAAAATATGGGGCAGACTGAA.

This clone was detected many times. The CDR3 extends 3 residues past the end of the read, so its final part is completed from the germline J gene. The gene calls are TRBV14 and TRBJ2-2; possibly TRBD1 for D (6 bases). The CDR3 loop spans 15 amino acids. Trimming pared 4 bases from V and 3 bases from J, leaving 12 bases between. CDR1 is SGHDN, CDR2 FVKESK, per germline. CDR3 loop: CASSLGQWDTGELFF. Partial CDR3 DNA: TGTGCCAGCAGCCTTGGACAGTGGGACACCGGGGAG.

Remarks on this clone: From the germline J gene comes the end of the CDR3, since the read stops 3 residues before it. The rearrangement uses TRBV2 and TRBJ1-4; D is undetermined. This CDR3 is 13 amino acids long. Germline V gives CDR1 SNHLY, CDR2 FYNNEI. CDR3 in amino acids: CASSKDPAGGLFF. The covered CDR3 bases are TGTGCCAGCAGTAAAGACCCGGCAGGTGGA. Full variable domain (rest looked up from reference TRBV2 and TRBJ1-4): EPEVTQTPSHQVTQMGQEVILRCVPISNHLYFYWYRQILGQKVEFLVSFYNNEISEKSEIFDDQFSVERPDGSNFTLKIRSTKLEDSAMYFCASSKDPAGGLFFGSGTQLSVL.

On this clone: The CDR3 is cut off 3 residues early in the read; its end comes from the germline J gene. The chain couples TRBV13 to TRBJ2-7, with a tentative D call TRBD1 (6 bases). In germline, CDR1 is PRHDT, CDR2 FYEKMQ (reference sequence). V was trimmed by 6 bases and J by 4 bases, leaving 22 bases between them. The length of the CDR3 is 16 residues. The CDR3 region is CASSSRFGQRSYEQYF. CDR3 DNA, as far as it was read: TGTGCCAGCAGTTCCCGATTCGGACAGAGGAGTTACGAG.

This clone was observed a few times. The DNA ends 3 residues before the CDR3 does, and the rest of the CDR3 is filled in from the germline J gene. The rearrangement uses TRBV7-6 and TRBJ1-2; weak D call: TRBD1 (5 bases). CDR1 and CDR2 (germline): SGHVS, FNYEAQ. V was clipped by 1 base and J by 0 bases, with 6 bases between them. The CDR3 extends over 14 amino acids. The DNA read from the CDR3 is TGTGCCAGCAGCTTAGGAGGGGCTAACTATGGC. Its translation is CASSLGGANYG. The CDR3 in its entirety is CASSLGGANYGYTF.

This clone was seen a handful of times. The CDR3 sequence is CASTDSYQETQYF. The CDR3 bases that were read are TGTGCCAGCACTGACTCGTACCAAGAGACC. V and J are TRBV2 and TRBJ2-5; no firm D call. The CDR3 goes on 3 residues after the read ends, and that part is filled in from the germline J gene. V lost 7 bases and J lost 0, with 9 bases in between. CDR1 and CDR2 (germline): SNHLY, FYNNEI. This CDR3 is built from 13 residues. The variable domain in full, with the rest retrieved from reference TRBV2 and TRBJ2-5, is EPEVTQTPSHQVTQMGQEVILRCVPISNHLYFYWYRQILGQKVEFLVSFYNNEISEKSEIFDDQFSVERPDGSNFTLKIRSTKLEDSAMYFCASTDSYQETQYFGPGTRLLVL.

Concerning this clone itself: The CDR3 end lies 3 residues beyond the end of the read and is filled in from the germline J gene. This rearrangement joins TRBV2 to TRBJ2-1; TRBD1 might be the D (5 bases). Looked up from germline, CDR1 is SNHLY and CDR2 is FYNNEI. This CDR3 has 15 amino acids. V was pared by 6 bases and J by 7 bases, with 19 bases between. CDR3 DNA (partial): TGTGCCAGCAGGCCCCACGGGCAGGGTTGGAATGAG. It specifies CASRPHGQGWNE. The CDR3 in its entirety is CASRPHGQGWNEQFF.

This clone was picked up many times. The CDR3 is cut off 3 residues early in the read; its end comes from the germline J gene. V and J are TRBV5-1 and TRBJ1-2; 7 nucleotides agree with TRBD1. Trimming took 4 bases from V and 6 from J; bases not matched to a gene: 12. The CDR3 contains 15 residues. Germline CDR1 is SGHRS and CDR2 is YFSETQ. This CDR3 reads CASSTTPDRADGYTF. The part of the CDR3 DNA that was read is TGCGCCAGCAGCACGACCCCCGACAGGGCCGATGGC.

This clone was observed many times. The sequenced part of the CDR3 DNA is TGCAGCGTTAAAGGGGGGACAGGGGTAGAGACC. Its protein is CSVKGGTGVET. The entire CDR3 protein reads CSVKGGTGVETQYF. V usage is TRBV29-1 and J usage is TRBJ2-5; the match to TRBD1 covers 10 bases. The read finishes 3 residues shy of the CDR3 end, and the germline J gene is used to complete it. This CDR3 spans 14 amino acids. J was trimmed by 4 bases and V by 5 bases; bases with no gene match: 7. In germline, CDR1 is SQVTM, CDR2 ANQGSEA.

This clone was seen more than once but under ten times. The DNA ends 3 residues before the CDR3 does, and the rest of the CDR3 is filled in from the germline J gene. This chain joins TRBV30 and TRBJ2-3, with 10 positions matching TRBD2. V shed 0 bases and J 2 bases; nucleotides not matched to a gene: 8. CDR1 is GTSNPN and CDR2 is SVGIG in the germline V gene (reference sequence). CDR3 size: 17 residues. Partial CDR3 DNA: TGTGCCTGGAGTGTACGAACACTAGCGGGAATCACAGATACG. This gives the protein CAWSVRTLAGITDT. The whole CDR3 protein reads CAWSVRTLAGITDTQYF.

This clone was seen many times. The read falls 3 residues short of the CDR3 end, and the missing part is taken from the germline J gene. V and J are TRBV18 and TRBJ2-7, with 8 bases identical to TRBD1. The trim removed 3 bases at V and 6 bases at J, leaving 10 bases unmatched. Germline V gives CDR1 KGHSH, CDR2 LQKENI. CDR3 size: 15 residues. The CDR3 reads CASSPSAGGIVEQYF. The DNA read from the CDR3 is TGTGCCAGCTCACCTTCGGCAGGGGGCATCGTCGAG.

In its sample, this clone was seen a few times. The read ends 3 residues early relative to the CDR3; the germline J gene fills the gap. The chain joins TRBV19 to TRBJ2-3; D gene uncertain. The length of the CDR3 is 13 residues. Germline V gene sequence: CDR1 LNHDA, CDR2 SQIVND (reference sequence). Trimming removed 5 bases at V and 8 bases at J, with 14 bases between. The CDR3 spells CASSALPGPTQYF. Partial CDR3 DNA: TGTGCCAGTAGTGCTCTACCAGGTCCTACG.